These 21 T cell receptor beta chains share one sample of origin, sequenced in a study of CDR3 diversity in severe acne. One entry per CDR3 protein, called by TCRdb with MiXCR from the PCR reads. The sample has under 95,000 distinct CDR3 sequences, around half seen once. The sequenced sample consisted of blood. These receptors came from a male donor in good health, serving as a control.

Many counts were recorded for this clonotype. The J gene is TRBJ1-2, the V gene TRBV9, with 7 bases matching TRBD1. The CDR3 loop spans 14 amino acids. V lost 4 bases to trimming and J lost 3 bases; unmatched junction nucleotides: 6. Germline-derived CDR1 and CDR2 are SGDLS and YYNGEE. The CDR3 sequence: CASSSQGWDYGYTF. The CDR3 nucleotides are TGTGCCAGCAGCTCACAGGGGTGGGACTATGGCTACACCTTC. Variable domain in full (rest from reference TRBV9 and TRBJ1-2): DSGVTQTPKHLITATGQRVTLRCSPRSGDLSVYWYQQSLDQGLQFLIQYYNGEERAKGNILERFSAQQFPDLHSELNLSSLELGDSALYFCASSSQGWDYGYTFGSGTRLTVV.

The chain uses TRBV5-5 and TRBJ2-7; 11 positions match TRBD2. CDR1 and CDR2 from the germline V gene are SGHKS and YYEKEE (reference sequence). Losses at the gene ends were 0 bases for V and 5 bases for J; bases not matched to a gene: 10. The CDR3 is 17 residues long. CDR3 coding DNA: TGTGCCAGCAGCTTGGTACTAGCGGGAGACGGGGGGGACGAGCAGTACTTC. Protein sequence: CASSLVLAGDGGDEQYF.

This clonotype was detected only a few times. The genes are TRBV10-3 and TRBJ2-2, with D unresolved. Germline V CDR1 and CDR2: ENHRY, SYGVKD. The CDR3 totals 12 residues. The CDR3 nucleotides are TGTGCTATCTCAGGAGTCACCGGGGAGCTGTTTTTT. Its protein is CAISGVTGELFF.

This sequence joins TRBV5-1 and TRBJ2-7; 9 nucleotides match TRBD2. In germline, CDR1 is SGHRS, CDR2 YFSETQ. The CDR3 is 15 amino acids. V lost 4 bases to trimming and J lost 3 bases; unmatched junction nucleotides: 8. CDR3 coding DNA: TGCGCCAGCAGCGAGATAGCGGGAGAATACTACGAGCAGTACTTC. Encoded protein: CASSEIAGEYYEQYF.

For this clonotype: This may stem from a read error, because a much larger clone lies one nucleotide away. This chain uses TRBV11-2 with TRBJ2-2; D perhaps matches TRBD1 (6 bases). CDR3 size: 15 residues. Germline CDR1 reads SGHAT; CDR2 reads FQNNGV. The CDR3 bases are TGTGCCAACAGCCCAGGGGTTGGAAGTACCGGGGAGCTGTTTTTT. Its protein product is CANSPGVGSTGELFF.

Comment on this clonotype: An end of the junction differs from the germline gene, which may be a read error. This sequence joins TRBV6-1 and TRBJ2-2; a possible D gene is TRBD2 (5 bases). The CDR3 contains 13 residues. The V gene's germline CDR1 is MNHNS and CDR2 SASEGT. CDR3 coding DNA: TGTGCCGGCAGTGTAAGGAGCACCGGGGAGCTGTTCTTC. Protein product: CAGSVRSTGELFF.

This clonotype was counted ten times or more. This rearrangement joins TRBV10-3 to TRBJ2-1; 9 bases line up with TRBD2. CDR3 length: 16 amino acids. Unmatched junction bases numbered 5, after V lost 1 base and J lost 4 bases. From germline, CDR1 is ENHRY and CDR2 SYGVKD. Written as DNA, the CDR3 is TGTGCCATCAGTGAGTTCGCGGGAGGGAATTACAATGAGCAGTTCTTC. Translating it yields CAISEFAGGNYNEQFF.

The chain has TRBV2 and TRBJ2-3, with D possibly called TRBD1 or TRBD2 (5 bases each). The CDR3 extends over 15 amino acids. Germline CDR1 and CDR2: SNHLY and FYNNEI. The V gene lost 6 bases and the J gene lost 2 bases, with 15 bases spanning the gap. The CDR3 region has the DNA TGTGCCAGCAGCGACTTAGGTGGGACCACAGATACGCAGTATTTT. Residues: CASSDLGGTTDTQYF.

This clonotype has a count of ten or more. The chain has TRBV24-1 and TRBJ2-4; D not resolved. Trimming cost V 3 bases and J 5 bases, with 13 bases left between them. Germline CDR1 reads KGHDR; CDR2 reads SFDVKD. The CDR3 runs to 15 residues. CDR3 loop: CATSDPSDLQNIQYF. Written as DNA, the CDR3 is TGTGCCACCAGTGATCCCTCTGACCTTCAAAACATTCAGTACTTC.

Only a few counts were recorded for this clonotype. V gene TRBV19 combines with J gene TRBJ2-7; 11 bases match TRBD2. Looked up from germline, CDR1 is LNHDA and CDR2 is SQIVND (reference sequence). V dropped 5 bases and J dropped 4; count of bases not matched to a gene: 4. The CDR3 is made up of 14 amino acids. DNA for the CDR3: TGTGCCAGTAGTGGAACTAGCGGGAGTTACGAGCAGTACTTC. Its translation: CASSGTSGSYEQYF.

V usage is TRBV9 and J usage is TRBJ1-4, with 7 bases lining up with TRBD1. Unmatched junction bases numbered 18, after V lost 4 bases and J lost 0 bases. This CDR3 has 20 amino acids. Per the germline V gene, CDR1 is SGDLS and CDR2 is YYNGEE. The CDR3 nucleotides are TGTGCCAGCAGCTTAGGGTATGGACAGGTTGGACAAACAACTAATGAAAAACTGTTTTTT. It is translated as CASSLGYGQVGQTTNEKLFF.

Remarks on this clonotype: A junction end diverges from the germline sequence, so it may reflect a read error. The chain combines TRBV20-1 with TRBJ2-7; maybe TRBD1 (5 bases). This CDR3 comprises 12 residues. The V gene's germline CDR1 is DFQATT and CDR2 SNEGSKA (reference sequence). CDR3 sequence reads: CSVSLGAYEQCF. The CDR3 bases are TGCAGTGTTAGCCTAGGGGCCTACGAGCAGTGCTTC.

This clonotype is medium-sized by share. This chain's CDR3 is CASSSGLAGGRYEQYF. In DNA, the CDR3 is TGTGCCAGCAGCTCGGGACTAGCGGGGGGGCGGTACGAGCAGTACTTC. This chain uses TRBV7-9 with TRBJ2-7; TRBD2 matches at 16 bases. With 4 bases clipped from V and 4 bases from J, the junction kept 4 bases outside the gene matches. The V gene's germline CDR1 is SEHNR and CDR2 FQNEAQ (reference sequence). This CDR3 is 16 amino acids long. The variable domain in full, with the rest retrieved from reference TRBV7-9 and TRBJ2-7, is DTGVSQNPRHKITKRGQNVTFRCDPISEHNRLYWYRQTLGQGPEFLTYFQNEAQLEKSRLLSDRFSAERPKGSFSTLEIQRTEQGDSAMYLCASSSGLAGGRYEQYFGPGTRLTVT.

This clonotype is termed medium-sized (0.01 to 0.1%). The rearrangement uses TRBV5-6 and TRBJ1-6; 9 bases fit TRBD1. The V segment lost 3 bases and the J segment 0 bases; nucleotides outside the gene matches: 10. The CDR3 has 19 residues. Germline CDR1 reads SGHDT; CDR2 reads YYEEEE. The CDR3 loop is CASSSTGQGLSSYNSPLHF. CDR3 nucleotide sequence: TGTGCCAGCAGCTCCACCGGACAGGGGCTCAGCTCCTATAATTCACCCCTCCACTTT. The full variable domain, with the rest looked up from reference TRBV5-6 and TRBJ1-6, is DAGVTQSPTHLIKTRGQQVTLRCSPKSGHDTVSWYQQALGQGPQFIFQYYEEEERQRGNFPDRFSGHQFPNYSSELNVNALLLGDSALYLCASSSTGQGLSSYNSPLHFGNGTRLTVT.

This clonotype was counted ten times or more. The chain employs TRBV6-6 and TRBJ1-2; 9 bases fit TRBD1. Losses at the gene ends were 10 bases for V and 7 bases for J; bases not matched to a gene: 7. This CDR3 has 12 residues. Germline V gene data show CDR1 as MNHNY and CDR2 as SVGAGI (reference sequence). In DNA form, the CDR3 reads TGTGCCATTTCACAGGGGGCGGGTGGCTACACCTTC. Protein: CAISQGAGGYTF.

At least ten counts were recorded for this clonotype. The rearrangement links TRBV29-1 to TRBJ2-7, with D possibly being TRBD1 or TRBD2 (5 bases each). This CDR3 comprises 11 residues. Looked up from germline, CDR1 is SQVTM and CDR2 is ANQGSEA. V lost 6 bases and J 5 bases, leaving 11 bases between the germline ends. Here the CDR3 reads CSVGPGNEQYF. In nucleotides, the CDR3 is TGCAGCGTGGGACCAGGCAACGAGCAGTACTTC.

This clonotype was counted between two and nine times. J is TRBJ2-1 and V is TRBV6-5; no clear D gene. This CDR3 is built from 13 residues. Germline assignment: CDR1 MNHEY and CDR2 SVGAGI. Between the trimmed V and J ends, which lost 0 bases and 4 bases, there was a span of 4 bases. The CDR3 protein is CASSYSSYNEQFF. CDR3 DNA sequence: TGTGCCAGCAGTTACTCGAGTTACAATGAGCAGTTCTTC.

This clonotype was recorded a few times. V is TRBV10-3 and J is TRBJ1-2, with 8 positions matching TRBD1. The germline CDR1 and CDR2 sequences are ENHRY and SYGVKD. V lost 10 bases, J lost 6 bases, and 10 bases stayed unmatched. The CDR3 has 13 residues. CDR3 sequence: CATLRQGSDGYTF. DNA for the CDR3: TGTGCCACCCTTCGACAGGGGTCAGATGGCTACACCTTC.

Concerning this clonotype: One junction end disagrees with the germline gene, perhaps due to a read error. J is TRBJ2-7 and V is TRBV5-4; 10 positions match TRBD2. The CDR3 spans 15 residues. Germline CDR1 is SGHNT and CDR2 is YYREEE (reference sequence). CDR3 residues: CDSSGGGDGRDEQYF. CDR3 nucleotide sequence: TGTGACAGCAGCGGGGGGGGGGACGGTCGGGACGAGCAGTACTTC.

The V gene is TRBV20-1, the J gene TRBJ2-7; 9 positions match TRBD2. The germline gives CDR1 DFQATT, CDR2 SNEGSKA (reference sequence). CDR3 length: 13 residues. The junction had 6 bases not matched to a gene; V was cut back by 5 bases and J by 4 bases. CDR3 sequence (DNA): TGCAGTGCTTCCCGGACTAGCGATTACGAGCAGTACTTC. Residues: CSASRTSDYEQYF.

This clonotype appeared many times. The chain combines TRBV10-3 with TRBJ1-1; the match to TRBD1 covers 8 bases. V lost 7 bases, J lost 4 bases, and 14 bases stayed unmatched. The germline gives CDR1 ENHRY, CDR2 SYGVKD. This CDR3 contains 16 residues. The CDR3 DNA reads TGTGCCATCACCGCCGGACAGGGCCGATTTGGCACTGAAGCTTTCTTT. Protein product: CAITAGQGRFGTEAFF.